The 15 T cell receptor beta chains presented below share a single source sample, sequenced in a study of blood T cell repertoires in COVID-19 (dated by TCRdb to about 2020). The library was made by the immunoSEQ multiplex PCR assay. TCRdb's version of the immuneACCESS table is confined to in-frame rearrangements and falls short of the full clone set. An unresolved V gene accounts for under half of the shortfall where checked; the remainder is of unknown origin. This sample comprises about 250,000 clones, about nine tenths of them detected only once. Of the sample, less than 3% falls within the top ten clones. Input material: PBMCs or T cells enriched from blood (not recorded which). Source of these receptors: a woman between 50 and 59 years old who had recovered from COVID-19.

This clone was observed a few times. This chain connects TRBV24-1 to TRBJ2-3; 12 bases map to TRBD2. The CDR3 totals 16 residues. Germline V gives CDR1 KGHDR, CDR2 SFDVKD. Trimming at V came to 2 bases and at J to 5 bases, leaving 4 bases not matched to a gene. The CDR3 nucleotides are TGTGCCACCAGTGATTCCCTAGCGGGAGGGAGAGATACGCAGTATTTT. This gives the protein CATSDSLAGGRDTQYF.

The chain is built from TRBV28 and TRBJ2-7; D may be TRBD1 (6 bases). The CDR3 length is 16 residues. Germline V lookup: CDR1 MDHEN, CDR2 SYDVKM. With 6 bases removed from V and 1 base from J, the gap between germline ends came to 19 bases. The CDR3 region is CASSARRGGASYEQYF. CDR3 DNA sequence: TGTGCCAGCAGCGCCCGACGTGGGGGCGCTTCCTACGAGCAGTACTTC.

The chain combines TRBV24-1 with TRBJ2-7; maybe TRBD2 (5 bases). Trimming took 4 bases from V and 7 from J, leaving 7 bases between them. The CDR3 runs to 11 residues. CDR1 and CDR2 (germline): KGHDR, SFDVKD. CDR3 sequence (DNA): TGTGCCACCAGTGAGTCGGGGGAGCAGTACTTC. Protein: CATSESGEQYF.

V gene TRBV16 combines with J gene TRBJ1-5, with 9 bases lining up with TRBD1. The germline V gene has CDR1 KGHSY and CDR2 FQNENV. With V trimmed by 2 bases and J by 4 bases, 12 bases remained unmatched. The CDR3 runs to 18 residues. As DNA, the CDR3 is TGTGCCAGCAGCCAAACAGGGGGCATAGTCGGGTGGAATCAGCCCCAGCATTTT. Encoded protein: CASSQTGGIVGWNQPQHF.

The chain couples TRBV2 to TRBJ1-6, with TRBD1 matching over 10 bases. The J segment lost 9 bases and the V segment lost 4 bases, leaving 3 bases of the junction unmatched. The CDR3 sequence is 14 residues long. Germline CDR1 SNHLY, CDR2 FYNNEI. The CDR3 loop is CASSGRDRGSPLHF. For the CDR3, the DNA is TGTGCCAGCAGTGGCCGGGACAGGGGTTCACCCCTCCACTTT.

This clone was detected only a few times. The V gene is TRBV5-6, the J gene TRBJ1-5, with D possibly being TRBD1 (6 bases). The CDR3 consists of 16 residues. Germline CDR1 is SGHDT and CDR2 is YYEEEE. V lost 4 bases and J lost 4, with 18 bases in between. The CDR3 coding sequence is TGTGCCAGCAGCCGTCAGGGGCCTAGTTTTAATCAGCCCCAGCATTTT. Its protein is CASSRQGPSFNQPQHF.

The CDR3 loop reads CASSSRPGLNTEAFF. The CDR3 DNA sequence: TGTGCCAGCAGCTCCAGGCCGGGACTTAACACTGAAGCTTTCTTT. This sequence joins TRBV7-9 and TRBJ1-1; tentatively, D is TRBD1 (5 bases). Trimming removed 4 bases from V and 2 bases from J, with 14 bases in between. Germline CDR1 SEHNR, CDR2 FQNEAQ (reference sequence). The CDR3 extends over 15 amino acids.

This chain joins TRBV18 and TRBJ1-1; the D gene is possibly TRBD1 (6 bases). CDR3 length: 14 amino acids. Germline CDR1 and CDR2: KGHSH and LQKENI. The V gene lost 3 bases and the J gene lost 5 bases, with 13 bases spanning the gap. The CDR3 nucleotides read TGTGCCAGCTCACCCGTGGAAACAGGGACTGAAGCTTTCTTT. Its protein product is CASSPVETGTEAFF.

The gene calls are TRBV7-3 and TRBJ1-2; TRBD1 is a possible D gene (5 bases). Germline CDR1 and CDR2: SGHTA and FQGTGA. Trimming left V 0 bases short and J 2 bases short, with 10 bases between. The CDR3 runs to 15 residues. CDR3 protein: CASSLTPGSNYGYTF. CDR3 coding DNA: TGTGCCAGCAGCTTAACCCCAGGGTCGAACTATGGCTACACCTTC.

This clone has a single count. The sample contains more than one DNA sequence encoding this CDR3. The chain uses TRBV5-1 and TRBJ2-1; 11 bases align to TRBD2. With 4 bases clipped from V and 1 base from J, the junction kept 4 bases outside the gene matches. Germline CDR1 reads SGHRS; CDR2 reads YFSETQ. This CDR3 is 16 amino acids long. For the CDR3, the DNA is TGCGCCAGCAGCCTAACTAGCGGGAGTTCCTACAATGAGCAGTTCTTC. Translation gives CASSLTSGSSYNEQFF.

The chain uses TRBV7-8 and TRBJ2-1; D not resolved. V was clipped by 1 base and J by 12 bases, with 13 bases between them. The CDR3 has 13 residues. Per germline, CDR1 SGHVS and CDR2 FQNEAQ. The CDR3 loop is CASSLESGSRQFF. The CDR3 nucleotides are TGTGCCAGCAGCTTAGAAAGTGGTTCGCGGCAGTTCTTC.

This chain uses TRBV30 with TRBJ1-2; weak D call: TRBD1 (5 bases). CDR1 GTSNPN and CDR2 SVGIG come from the germline V gene (reference sequence). V lost 3 bases to trimming and J lost 4 bases, with 18 bases between them. The CDR3 consists of 15 residues. CDR3 DNA sequence: TGTGCCTGGAGCGGGTATGCAGGGTTCGTCTATGGCTACACCTTC. Encoded protein: CAWSGYAGFVYGYTF.

This chain connects TRBV20-1 to TRBJ1-2; the D is unclear. Per germline, CDR1 DFQATT and CDR2 SNEGSKA (reference sequence). The CDR3 is 11 residues long. The V end was cut by 5 bases, the J end by 7 bases, with 11 bases between. DNA for the CDR3: TGCAGTGCTTCCCTTAGAGCTGGCTACACCTTC. Amino acid sequence: CSASLRAGYTF.

The CDR3 DNA reads as TGTGCCAGCACCGATCTAGCGGGAGCTGAGACCCAGTACTTC. Translated, it gives CASTDLAGAETQYF. The chain joins TRBV5-8 to TRBJ2-5, with 10 bases aligning to TRBD2. Germline-derived CDR1 and CDR2 are SGHTS and YDEGEE. The CDR3 is 14 residues long. Unmatched junction bases numbered 7, after V lost 6 bases and J lost 5 bases.

This chain joins TRBV7-3 and TRBJ2-1, with TRBD2 identical over 13 bases. The CDR3 has 15 residues. The trim removed 2 bases at V and 10 bases at J, leaving 5 bases unmatched. CDR1 is SGHTA, CDR2 FQGTGA, per germline. In nucleotides, the CDR3 is TGTGCCAGCAGCTTAGGACTAGCGGGAGCGGGGGAGCAGTTCTTC. Translation: CASSLGLAGAGEQFF.